These 24 T cell receptor beta chains share one sample of origin, sequenced in a study of blood T cell repertoires in COVID-19. TCRdb's copy holds only in-frame clones and misses some; the assay was immunoSEQ multiplex PCR. The profile shows under 250,000 clones, roughly 88% of them singletons. The sequencing input was peripheral blood. Source of these receptors: a woman of 80 years or more with COVID-19, enrolled during active disease.

The gene calls are TRBV7-9 and TRBJ1-1; D unresolved. The germline V gene has CDR1 SEHNR and CDR2 FQNEAQ (reference sequence). The CDR3 runs 12 residues. Trimming shortened V by 3 bases and J by 5 bases, and 7 bases separated the two germline ends. The CDR3 DNA sequence: TGTGCCAGCAGCTTGACGGGAACTGAAGCTTTCTTT. This sequence encodes CASSLTGTEAFF.

The V and J genes are TRBV25-1 and TRBJ1-6; the match to TRBD1 covers 7 bases. The CDR3 totals 14 residues. V gave up 2 bases and J gave up 10 bases; unmatched junction bases: 5. Germline V gene lookup returns CDR1 MGHDK and CDR2 SYGVNS. This CDR3 is CASSEGTVISPLHF. CDR3 DNA sequence: TGTGCCAGCAGTGAAGGGACAGTTATCTCACCCCTCCACTTT.

This sequence joins TRBV4-2 and TRBJ2-2; D might be TRBD1 (6 bases). Germline V gene sequence: CDR1 LGHNA, CDR2 YNFKEQ. V was cut by 4 bases and J by 7 bases, with 10 bases left in between. This CDR3 comprises 13 residues. CDR3 in amino acids: CASSPQGDGELFF. The CDR3 nucleotides read TGTGCCAGCAGCCCACAGGGTGACGGGGAGCTGTTTTTT.

This chain connects TRBV15 to TRBJ1-3; D gene uncertain. Germline V CDR1 and CDR2: LNHNV, YYDKDF (reference sequence). The CDR3 runs 19 residues. Trimming cost V 3 bases and J 1 base, with 22 bases left between them. The CDR3 region is CATSSPGSSIPGSGNTIYF. The CDR3, as DNA: TGTGCCACCAGCAGTCCCGGGTCCTCGATCCCGGGGTCTGGAAACACCATATATTTT. Combining the CDR3 with reference TRBV15 and TRBJ1-3 gives the whole variable domain DAMVIQNPRYQVTQFGKPVTLSCSQTLNHNVMYWYQQKSSQAPKLLFHYYDKDFNNEADTPDNFQSRRPNTSFCFLDIRSPGLGDTAMYLCATSSPGSSIPGSGNTIYFGEGSWLTVV.

The chain combines TRBV11-2 with TRBJ2-6; D ambiguous. The CDR3 extends over 14 amino acids. V was shortened by 3 bases and J by 4 bases, with 7 bases between the two germline ends. Germline V lookup: CDR1 SGHAT, CDR2 FQNNGV. For the CDR3, the DNA is TGTGCCAGCAGCTTTGCGTTGGGGGCCAACGTCCTGACTTTC. Its protein product is CASSFALGANVLTF.

The J gene is TRBJ2-5, the V gene TRBV9; D possibly corresponds to TRBD2 (7 bases). The length of the CDR3 is 16 residues. V was clipped by 1 base and J by 0 bases, with 13 bases between them. Germline V gene sequence: CDR1 SGDLS, CDR2 YYNGEE. CDR3 nucleotide sequence: TGTGCCAGCAGCGTAAGGGGGGGAGGGTACCAAGAGACCCAGTACTTC. Its translation is CASSVRGGGYQETQYF.

V and J are TRBV4-1 and TRBJ2-5; tentatively, D is TRBD2 (5 bases). Germline V CDR1 and CDR2: MGHRA, YSYEKL. The CDR3 extends over 14 amino acids. With 2 bases removed from V and 4 bases from J, the gap between germline ends came to 11 bases. The CDR3 spells CASSQLSGRETQYF. The CDR3 bases are TGCGCCAGCAGCCAACTTTCGGGAAGAGAGACCCAGTACTTC.

The chain carries TRBV5-6 and TRBJ2-7; 10 positions match TRBD1. The CDR3 spans 16 residues. Germline-derived CDR1 and CDR2 are SGHDT and YYEEEE. V lost 0 bases and J lost 0; bases outside the gene matches: 3. CDR3 sequence reads: CASSLVGQGSSYEQYV. CDR3 in DNA: TGTGCCAGCAGCTTGGTGGGACAGGGGAGCTCCTACGAGCAGTACGTC.

The chain has TRBV3-1 (or the pseudogene TRBV3-2) and TRBJ1-3; tentative D call: TRBD1 (5 bases). Trimming shortened V by 4 bases and J by 6 bases, and 7 bases separated the two germline ends. CDR1 LGHDT and CDR2 YNNKEL come from the germline V gene (reference sequence). The CDR3 contains 12 residues. The DNA for the CDR3 is TGTGCCAGCAGCCGTGGGGCAAACACCATATATTTT. It encodes CASSRGANTIYF.

The chain couples TRBV6-5 to TRBJ1-1; TRBD1 matches 9 bases. There are 15 residues in the CDR3. Trimming cost V 6 bases and J 3 bases; bases outside gene matches: 8. CDR1 is MNHEY and CDR2 is SVGAGI in the germline V gene. For the CDR3, the DNA is TGTGCCAGCAGGGGACAGGGTTTGGGGGACACTGAAGCTTTCTTT. It specifies CASRGQGLGDTEAFF.

This chain connects TRBV7-2 to TRBJ2-1, with 11 nucleotides matching TRBD1. CDR3 length equals 14 residues. Germline CDR1 is SGHTA and CDR2 is FQGNSA. Trimming cost V 2 bases and J 9 bases; bases outside gene matches: 3. For the CDR3, the DNA is TGTGCCAGCAGCTTATGGACAGGGGGCGGTGAGCAGTTCTTC. It specifies CASSLWTGGGEQFF. Together with reference TRBV7-2 and TRBJ2-1, the CDR3 gives the full variable domain: GAGVSQSPSNKVTEKGKDVELRCDPISGHTALYWYRQSLGQGLEFLIYFQGNSAPDKSGLPSDRFSAERTGGSVSTLTIQRTQQEDSAVYLCASSLWTGGGEQFFGPGTRLTVL.

The V and J genes are TRBV3-1 (or the pseudogene TRBV3-2) and TRBJ1-3; 7 nucleotides match TRBD1. Germline trimming cut 0 bases from V and 5 bases from J; bases unmatched to any gene: 13. This CDR3 is 18 amino acids long. Germline lookup yields CDR1 LGHDT and CDR2 YNNKEL (reference sequence). CDR3 sequence: CASSQEFAVTGERNTIYF. The CDR3 region has the DNA TGTGCCAGCAGCCAAGAGTTCGCGGTTACAGGGGAGAGAAACACCATATATTTT.

The table lists this clone with a few counts. This chain joins TRBV28 and TRBJ1-3; 8 bases fit TRBD1. The V gene's germline CDR1 is MDHEN and CDR2 SYDVKM. The CDR3 is 16 residues long. V lost 5 bases and J lost 2; bases outside the gene matches: 8. Written as DNA, the CDR3 is TGTGCCAGCAGTGTAGACAGGGGAACAGCTGGAAACACCATATATTTT. Translating gives CASSVDRGTAGNTIYF.

The V gene is TRBV27, the J gene TRBJ2-1, with TRBD1 as a possible D gene (6 bases). CDR3 length: 13 amino acids. Germline lookup yields CDR1 MNHEY and CDR2 SMNVEV (reference sequence). Trimming removed 7 bases at V and 6 bases at J, with 13 bases between. CDR3 sequence reads: CASTTGMSNEQFF. CDR3 bases: TGTGCCAGCACCACAGGGATGTCCAATGAGCAGTTCTTC.

V is TRBV5-4 and J is TRBJ1-2; TRBD1 might be the D (5 bases). With 2 bases removed from V and 5 bases from J, the gap between germline ends came to 10 bases. Germline CDR1 reads SGHNT; CDR2 reads YYREEE (reference sequence). This CDR3 is 13 amino acids long. CDR3 sequence reads: CASSFGREYGYTF. The DNA for the CDR3 is TGTGCCAGCAGCTTTGGCAGGGAATATGGCTACACCTTC.

The chain couples TRBV15 to TRBJ1-2; D may be TRBD1 (5 bases). Germline assignment: CDR1 LNHNV and CDR2 YYDKDF (reference sequence). V lost 0 bases and J 8 bases, leaving 10 bases between the germline ends. CDR3 length: 13 amino acids. The DNA for the CDR3 is TGTGCCACCAGCAGAGATCGGGGGGAGGGCTACACCTTC. It codes for CATSRDRGEGYTF.

This clone has only one observation. V usage is TRBV7-2 and J usage is TRBJ1-1; D is perhaps TRBD1 (5 bases). The CDR3 extends over 16 amino acids. The germline CDR1 and CDR2 sequences are SGHTA and FQGNSA. Trimming shortened V by 5 bases and J by 11 bases, and 27 bases separated the two germline ends. CDR3 coding DNA: TGTGCCAGCAGCCAGAGTGGGGCGGGATGGGGCCGGGATGCTTTCTTT. It specifies CASSQSGAGWGRDAFF.

The chain recombines TRBV7-2 with TRBJ2-5; 12 positions match TRBD1. The CDR3 is 17 amino acids. Germline CDR1 is SGHTA and CDR2 is FQGNSA. With 5 bases clipped from V and 0 bases from J, the junction kept 7 bases outside the gene matches. This CDR3 reads CASSPEGQGAYQETQYF. In nucleotides, the CDR3 is TGTGCCAGCAGCCCTGAGGGACAGGGGGCTTACCAAGAGACCCAGTACTTC.

The chain links TRBV19 to TRBJ1-6; possibly TRBD1 for D (6 bases). Looked up from germline, CDR1 is LNHDA and CDR2 is SQIVND (reference sequence). This CDR3 is 14 amino acids long. Trimming removed 9 bases at V and 7 bases at J, with 16 bases between. The chain's CDR3 is CASRGHRENSPLHF. DNA of the CDR3: TGTGCCAGCAGGGGCCATAGGGAGAATTCACCCCTCCACTTT.

V usage is TRBV5-1 and J usage is TRBJ1-1; TRBD1 is a possible D gene (6 bases). The V and J ends lost 4 bases and 4 bases respectively, with 14 bases between them. Germline CDR1 is SGHRS and CDR2 is YFSETQ. This CDR3 spans 14 amino acids. CDR3 sequence reads: CASSPEGGGTEAFF. The CDR3 nucleotides read TGCGCCAGCAGCCCCGAGGGAGGGGGCACTGAAGCTTTCTTT.

The gene calls are TRBV29-1 and TRBJ2-7; TRBD1 matches at 10 bases. This CDR3 comprises 16 residues. In germline, CDR1 is SQVTM, CDR2 ANQGSEA. With 6 bases clipped from V and 2 bases from J, the junction kept 13 bases outside the gene matches. CDR3 residues: CSVPGQGTPAAYEQYV. CDR3 sequence (DNA): TGCAGCGTCCCGGGACAGGGGACCCCCGCCGCCTACGAGCAGTACGTC.

This chain links TRBV27 with TRBJ2-2; 8 bases line up with TRBD1. Germline-derived CDR1 and CDR2 are MNHEY and SMNVEV (reference sequence). This CDR3 spans 15 amino acids. V lost 4 bases and J lost 6; bases outside the gene matches: 7. The DNA of the CDR3 is TGTGCCAGCAGTTCCTGGACAGGGACGGCCGGGGAGCTGTTTTTT. This encodes CASSSWTGTAGELFF.

This clone was detected only a few times. The chain recombines TRBV10-3 with TRBJ1-5, with TRBD1 as a possible D gene (5 bases). With 6 bases removed from V and 7 bases from J, the gap between germline ends came to 19 bases. Germline V gene data show CDR1 as ENHRY and CDR2 as SYGVKD. This CDR3 has 15 amino acids. CDR3 nucleotides: TGTGCCATCAGCCCACGCCGGGGGTTGAGGCAGCCCCAGCATTTT. This encodes CAISPRRGLRQPQHF.

The CDR3 region is CSASPSSGGLSYNEQFF. Here the CDR3 DNA reads TGCAGTGCTAGTCCTTCGAGCGGGGGACTCTCCTACAATGAGCAGTTCTTC. The chain employs TRBV20-1 and TRBJ2-1, with 8 bases matching TRBD2. The J segment lost 0 bases and the V segment lost 3 bases, leaving 10 bases of the junction unmatched. The CDR3 contains 17 residues. CDR1 DFQATT and CDR2 SNEGSKA come from the germline V gene (reference sequence).